Shown below are 18 T cell receptor beta chains from a single sample sequenced in a study of human T cells and chemical hapten exposure. The time point is: patch test 2, 6 weeks after DPC sensitization. Treatment noted: therapeutic diphenylcyclopropenone sensitization with weekly scalp DPC. TCRdb re-derived calls from the RACE reads in MiXCR, one entry per CDR3 protein. The sample contains about 140,000 distinct CDR3 sequences, roughly 12% of which appear only once. The source material was whole blood, sampled in connection with sensitization to the hapten diphenylcyclopropenone (DPC). The receptor source for this set is a woman aged 50 to 60 with alopecia areata. Some clones in this sample may be carry-over from other donors' samples.

The sample holds a few counts of this clonotype. The chain combines TRBV20-1 with TRBJ2-1; D gene uncertain. CDR1 and CDR2 from the germline V gene are DFQATT and SNEGSKA (reference sequence). The CDR3 has 11 residues. The V end lost 3 bases, the J end lost 6 bases, and 6 bases lay between the germline ends. The CDR3 sequence: CSASWANEQFF. The CDR3 region has the DNA TGCAGTGCTAGTTGGGCCAATGAGCAGTTCTTC.

The CDR3 DNA follows: TGTGCCAGCAGCCCCCAACAGGTCAATGAGCAGTTCTTC. Translating gives CASSPQQVNEQFF. The chain uses TRBV11-2 and TRBJ2-1; perhaps TRBD1 as D (5 bases). V lost 5 bases and J 6 bases, leaving 11 bases between the germline ends. The V gene's germline CDR1 is SGHAT and CDR2 FQNNGV. This CDR3 has 13 amino acids.

In this sample, this clonotype turned up many times. This chain uses TRBV12-3 or TRBV12-4 with TRBJ1-1, with 8 positions matching TRBD1. V lost 5 bases and J lost 0; bases outside the gene matches: 2. CDR3 length: 14 residues. The CDR3 nucleotides read TGTGCCAGCAGTCGGACAGGGATGAACACTGAAGCTTTCTTT. Translating gives CASSRTGMNTEAFF.

The rearrangement links TRBV7-2 to TRBJ2-3; tentative D call: TRBD2 (6 bases). The germline V gene has CDR1 SGHTA and CDR2 FQGNSA. This CDR3 region has 15 residues. V lost 3 bases to trimming and J lost 2 bases, with 12 bases between them. For the CDR3, the DNA is TGTGCCAGCAGCTTCACGGGACTTTCCACAGATACGCAGTATTTT. Amino acids: CASSFTGLSTDTQYF.

As DNA, the CDR3 is TGTGCCACTGGAGGGACAGGGGAAGGGGGCAATCAGCCCCAGCATTTT. It specifies CATGGTGEGGNQPQHF. The rearrangement links TRBV24-1 to TRBJ1-5; the match to TRBD1 covers 10 bases. The CDR3 contains 16 residues. Germline assignment: CDR1 KGHDR and CDR2 SFDVKD. J lost 2 bases, V lost 10 bases, and 10 bases had no gene match.

The chain links TRBV5-5 to TRBJ1-5, with D possibly matching TRBD1 (6 bases). The germline gives CDR1 SGHKS, CDR2 YYEKEE (reference sequence). Trimming pared 5 bases from V and 0 bases from J, leaving 12 bases between. This CDR3 is 15 amino acids long. In DNA, the CDR3 is TGTGCCAGCAGGCGGGACATCTATAGCAATCAGCCCCAGCATTTT. Translating it yields CASRRDIYSNQPQHF.

This clonotype was counted at least ten times. V and J are TRBV7-9 and TRBJ2-2; 9 bases are a match to TRBD1. CDR1 and CDR2 (germline): SEHNR, FQNEAQ (reference sequence). CDR3 length equals 16 residues. V shed 4 bases and J 4 bases; nucleotides not matched to a gene: 7. CDR3 sequence reads: CASSSGTGFFTGELFF. The DNA for the CDR3 is TGTGCCAGCAGCTCCGGGACAGGGTTCTTCACCGGGGAGCTGTTTTTT.

This clonotype came up many times. The chain employs TRBV4-1 and TRBJ1-3; perhaps TRBD1 as D (5 bases). This CDR3 contains 14 residues. V lost 3 bases and J 6 bases, leaving 12 bases between the germline ends. Per germline, CDR1 MGHRA and CDR2 YSYEKL. CDR3 sequence: CASSHPTASNTIYF. CDR3 nucleotide sequence: TGCGCCAGCAGCCATCCGACAGCATCAAACACCATATATTTT.

The chain joins TRBV29-1 to TRBJ1-4; 8 nucleotides match TRBD1. In germline, CDR1 is SQVTM, CDR2 ANQGSEA. The CDR3 loop spans 13 amino acids. The ends lost 1 base at V and 6 bases at J; junction bases unmatched: 1. The CDR3 bases are TGCAGCGTTGAAGGCAGGGGGCATGAAAAACTGTTTTTT. This sequence encodes CSVEGRGHEKLFF.

The chain has TRBV9 and TRBJ1-6; D is possibly TRBD1 (5 bases). The ends were cut back, 4 bases at V and 11 bases at J, with 16 bases in the middle. The V gene's germline CDR1 is SGDLS and CDR2 YYNGEE. There are 14 residues in the CDR3. The CDR3 nucleotides are TGTGCCAGCAGCCCGGAGTCTGGGGCAACACCCCTCCACTTT. Protein sequence: CASSPESGATPLHF.

This chain connects TRBV10-3 to TRBJ2-1; TRBD2 matches 7 bases. J lost 6 bases, V lost 4 bases, and 0 bases had no gene match. Germline V CDR1 and CDR2: ENHRY, SYGVKD. The CDR3 sequence is 12 residues long. In DNA form, the CDR3 reads TGTGCCATCAGTGGGACTAGCAATGAGCAGTTCTTC. This codes for CAISGTSNEQFF.

This clonotype came up many times. The chain combines TRBV19 with TRBJ2-5; 7 bases match TRBD2. Germline V gene lookup returns CDR1 LNHDA and CDR2 SQIVND (reference sequence). The CDR3 runs to 13 residues. Trimming cost V 6 bases and J 4 bases; bases outside gene matches: 5. CDR3 sequence: CASSGVAGETQYF. CDR3 DNA sequence: TGTGCCAGTAGCGGCGTAGCGGGAGAGACCCAGTACTTC.

The rearrangement joins TRBV28 to TRBJ2-7; TRBD1 aligns across 11 bases. J gave up 5 bases and V 0 bases, and 6 bases lay outside the gene matches. The CDR3 spans 16 residues. From germline, CDR1 is MDHEN and CDR2 SYDVKM. The CDR3 DNA reads as TGTGCCAGCAGTTTATGGGCCCCGGGACAGGGGGACGAGCAGTACTTC. It encodes CASSLWAPGQGDEQYF.

This clonotype occurred a few times. The chain recombines TRBV5-1 with TRBJ2-3; D uncertain. CDR3 length: 15 residues. CDR1 and CDR2 from the germline V gene are SGHRS and YFSETQ. The CDR3 DNA sequence: TGCGCTTCACTAACTTGGACCGAAGGCACAGATACGCAGTATTTT. This translates into CASLTWTEGTDTQYF.

This clonotype was observed a few times. The chain is built from TRBV2 and TRBJ2-7; TRBD1 matches at 7 bases. The V gene end was trimmed by 4 bases and the J gene end by 7 bases; junction bases not matched to a gene: 16. CDR3 length: 16 residues. Germline V gives CDR1 SNHLY, CDR2 FYNNEI. DNA for the CDR3: TGTGCCAGCAGTGTTGGGATAGGGGGCTCGGGGAGTGAGCAGTACTTC. This encodes CASSVGIGGSGSEQYF. Supplemented by reference TRBV2 and TRBJ2-7, the full variable domain reads EPEVTQTPSHQVTQMGQEVILRCVPISNHLYFYWYRQILGQKVEFLVSFYNNEISEKSEIFDDQFSVERPDGSNFTLKIRSTKLEDSAMYFCASSVGIGGSGSEQYFGPGTRLTVT.

A few counts support this clonotype. The CDR3 reads CASSSTSGRFEQYF. The CDR3, as DNA: TGTGCCAGCAGCTCCACTAGCGGGAGGTTCGAGCAGTACTTC. The chain recombines TRBV12-3 or TRBV12-4 with TRBJ2-7; 12 positions match TRBD2. The CDR3 extends over 14 amino acids. The V and J ends lost 6 bases and 6 bases, in that order; junction bases with no gene match: 6.

The V and J genes are TRBV10-2 and TRBJ2-3; tentative D call: TRBD2 (5 bases). V shed 8 bases and J shed 7 bases, with 10 bases lying between them. This CDR3 has 11 residues. Germline V CDR1 and CDR2: WSHSY, SAAADI. The CDR3 loop is CASRDYNTQYF. The CDR3 nucleotides are TGCGCCAGCCGAGACTATAATACGCAGTATTTT.

This clonotype has more than one count but fewer than ten. This chain uses TRBV11-3 with TRBJ2-2; 8 positions match TRBD1. Per germline, CDR1 SGHNT and CDR2 YENEEA. This CDR3 spans 15 amino acids. V gave up 3 bases and J gave up 4 bases; unmatched junction bases: 4. CDR3 sequence: CASSLAGQGTGELFF. The DNA for the CDR3 is TGTGCCAGCAGCTTGGCAGGACAGGGCACCGGGGAGCTGTTTTTT.